This T cell receptor (beta chain) was identified in a study of cytotoxic CD8 clonotypes in ibrutinib-treated CLL. V gave up 5 bases and J gave up 5 bases; unmatched junction bases: 4. Germline assignment: CDR1 MNHEY and CDR2 SMNVEV (reference sequence). The CDR3 runs to 13 residues. Libraries were prepared by immunoSEQ multiplex PCR; TCRdb keeps only in-frame clonotypes and omits some of them. The data hold some 35,000 clones, with about two thirds observed a single time. This clone was seen a few times. This specimen was PBMCs, taken at disease progression, from a patient treated with ibrutinib. The source is a human donor with chronic lymphocytic leukemia. This rearrangement joins TRBV27 to TRBJ2-5, with 8 bases that match TRBD1. CDR3 sequence: CASSETGVETQYF. CDR3 nucleotide sequence: TGTGCCAGCAGTGAGACAGGGGTGGAGACCCAGTACTTC.